This T cell receptor beta chain was documented in a study of blood T cell repertoires in COVID-19. Study at large: Acute and convalescent COVID-19 specimens originated in the United States, Italy and Spain. T cells, B-cell-depleted T cells, or PBMCs supplied cDNA or gDNA.

Here immunoSEQ multiplex PCR was the method, and the copy in TCRdb shows in-frame clones only, minus some. The sample contains 150,000 to 200,000 clones, roughly 83% of which appear only once. Cohorts were based on clinical histories the participants reported. No more than 2 weeks before study entry, exposed participants had met a case of COVID-19. Per germline, CDR1 MNHEY and CDR2 SVGAGI. V lost 6 bases to trimming and J lost 2 bases, with 10 bases between them. The CDR3 length is 13 residues. This TCR derives from a man between 65 and 80 years old who had been exposed to COVID-19. This chain links TRBV6-5 with TRBJ1-2, with a tentative D call TRBD1 (6 bases). Material: PBMCs or T cells enriched from blood (not recorded which). The CDR3 loop is CASRVGQNYGYTF. CDR3 coding DNA: TGTGCCAGCAGGGTTGGACAGAACTATGGCTACACCTTC.